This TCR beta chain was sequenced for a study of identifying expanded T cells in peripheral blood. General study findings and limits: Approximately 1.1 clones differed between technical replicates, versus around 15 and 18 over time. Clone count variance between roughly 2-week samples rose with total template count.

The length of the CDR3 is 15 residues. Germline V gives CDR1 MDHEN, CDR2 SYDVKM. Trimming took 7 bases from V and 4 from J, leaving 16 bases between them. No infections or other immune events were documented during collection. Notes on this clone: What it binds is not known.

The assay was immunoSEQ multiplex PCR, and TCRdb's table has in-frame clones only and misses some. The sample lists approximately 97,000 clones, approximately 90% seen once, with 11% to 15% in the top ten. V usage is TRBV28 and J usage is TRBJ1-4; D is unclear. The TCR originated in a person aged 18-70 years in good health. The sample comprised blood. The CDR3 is CASNPRIAYNEKLFF. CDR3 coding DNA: TGTGCCAGCAACCCGCGCATTGCTTATAATGAAAAACTGTTTTTT.